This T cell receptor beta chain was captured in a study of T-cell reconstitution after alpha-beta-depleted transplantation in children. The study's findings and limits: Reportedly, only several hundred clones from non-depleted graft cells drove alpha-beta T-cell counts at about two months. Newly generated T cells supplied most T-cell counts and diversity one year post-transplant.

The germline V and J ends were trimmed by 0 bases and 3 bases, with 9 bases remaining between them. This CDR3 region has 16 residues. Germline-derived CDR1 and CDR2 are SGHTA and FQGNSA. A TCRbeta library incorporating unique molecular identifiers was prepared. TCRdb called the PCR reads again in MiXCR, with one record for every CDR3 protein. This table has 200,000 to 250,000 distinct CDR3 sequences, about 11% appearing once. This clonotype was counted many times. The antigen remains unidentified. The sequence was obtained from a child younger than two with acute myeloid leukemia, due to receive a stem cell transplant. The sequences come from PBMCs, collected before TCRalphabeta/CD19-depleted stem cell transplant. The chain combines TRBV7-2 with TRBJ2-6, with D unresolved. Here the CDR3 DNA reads TGTGCCAGCAGCTTAGCGCAAATCCGTGGGGCCAACGTCCTGACTTTC. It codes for CASSLAQIRGANVLTF.